These T cell receptor beta chains were read from a single sample in a study of shared clonotypes between healthy human individuals. Method: immunoSEQ multiplex PCR; TCRdb's copy keeps in-frame clones and lacks some. The data show about 340,000 clones, less than 85% seen once. Material: memory CD4+ T cells sorted from blood. These receptors originate from a man aged 25-45 years in good health. The CDR3 runs from the conserved cysteine through the conserved F or W. The D gene is left open where the match is weak. Size is stated for part of the rows, as once, few or many counts, or as a class when the clone is expanded.

- TRBJ2-1 TRBV5-1 - TGCGCCAGCAGCTCGCCGGGGCTCAATGAGCAGTTCTTC CASSSPGLNEQFF
- TRBJ2-5 TRBV5-4 - TGTGCCAGCAGCTTGGATTTAGAGACCCAGTACTTC CASSLDLETQYF
- TRBJ1-5 TRBV27 - TGTGCCAGCAGTTTGGTTGGATCCCGACAGCCCCAGCATTTT CASSLVGSRQPQHF
few TRBJ1-2 TRBV5-4 - TGTGCCAGCAGCATTAGGCTTCGGGGGCGGCGATATGGCTACACCTTC CASSIRLRGRRYGYTF
- TRBJ2-1 TRBV11-2 TRBD1 TGTGCCAGCAGCTTGGGACAGGGCAAATGGAATGAGCAGTTCTTC CASSLGQGKWNEQFF
- TRBJ2-7 TRBV11-1 TRBD1 TGTGCCAGCAGCCGACGGGACAGGGGAGGCGAGCAGTACTTC CASSRRDRGGEQYF
- TRBJ1-1 TRBV11-2 - TGTGCCAGCAGCCCGGGGCAAATGAACACTGAAGCTTTCTTT CASSPGQMNTEAFF
- TRBJ2-3 TRBV18 - TGTGCCAGCTCACAACCGGGACCGAGCACAGATACGCAGTATTTT CASSQPGPSTDTQYF
once TRBJ2-1 TRBV5-5 TRBD2 TGTGCCAGCAGCCCCAGGCGGGAGGTCATCGATGAGCAGTTCTTC CASSPRREVIDEQFF
- TRBJ2-1 TRBV4-3 TRBD1 TGCGCCAGCAGCCAAAGGACAGGGTTTGAGCAGTTCTTC CASSQRTGFEQFF
many TRBJ1-1 TRBV19 TRBD1 TGTGCCAGTAGTATTGGACAGGGCGGCGGAGCTTTCTTT CASSIGQGGGAFF
- TRBJ1-5 TRBV6-5 TRBD1 TGTGCCAGCAGTCCGACAGGGGGCCCCGAGCCCCAGCATTTT CASSPTGGPEPQHF
- TRBJ2-7 TRBV6-5 TRBD2 TGTGCCAGCATCGGACTAGCGGGGACTGGGGAGCAGTACTTC CASIGLAGTGEQYF
- TRBJ2-2 TRBV6-1 - TGTGCCAGCAGTGCTCCGATCGGGGAGCTGTTTTTT CASSAPIGELFF
- TRBJ1-1 TRBV6-5 TRBD1 TGTGCCAGCAGTTACTATAGACAGGGAGGCACTGAAGCTTTCTTT CASSYYRQGGTEAFF
few TRBJ1-5 TRBV4-1 - TGCGCCAGCAGCCAAGAAAATCAGCCCCAGCATTTT CASSQENQPQHF
- TRBJ2-7 TRBV2 - TGTGCCAGCGGCCTTGGCCTATACGAGCAGTACTTC CASGLGLYEQYF
- TRBJ2-3 TRBV5-1 TRBD1 TGCGCCAGCAGCGGACAGGGTAGCACAGATACGCAGTATTTT CASSGQGSTDTQYF
- TRBJ1-3 TRBV7-2 - TGTGCCAGCAGCGGGGGCCACGCGGACACCATATATTTT CASSGGHADTIYF
many TRBJ2-1 TRBV11-2 - TGTGCCAGCAGCTTAGCTGTGAACTCCTACAATGAGCAGTTCTTC CASSLAVNSYNEQFF
- TRBJ1-2 TRBV5-1 - TGCGCCAGCAGCCCTAGGACCGATAACTATGGCTACACCTTC CASSPRTDNYGYTF
- TRBJ1-1 TRBV29-1 - TGCAGCGGAACAGATCACATGAACACTGAAGCTTTCTTT CSGTDHMNTEAFF
- TRBJ2-1 TRBV10-3 TRBD1 TGTGCCATCGGGACAGGGTCAAATGAGCAGTTCTTC CAIGTGSNEQFF
- TRBJ1-5 TRBV28 TRBD1 TGTGCCAGCAGGTCACAGGGGCTTGAGAATCAGCCCCAGCATTTT CASRSQGLENQPQHF
- TRBJ1-2 TRBV7-2 - TGTGCCAGCAGCTTAGACGGCCCCTATGGCTACACCTTC CASSLDGPYGYTF
- TRBJ2-3 TRBV11-3 - TGTGCCAGCAGCTTTTCAGGCCGCGATACGCAGTATTTT CASSFSGRDTQYF
- TRBJ2-7 TRBV7-9 - TGTGCCAGCAGCTTAGTATTTCGTGGAGTGCAGTACTTC CASSLVFRGVQYF
- TRBJ2-1 TRBV30 TRBD2 TGTGCCTGGAGTCACTTACTAGCGATCAATGAGCAGTTCTTC CAWSHLLAINEQFF
- TRBJ2-3 TRBV7-6 TRBD2 TGTGCCAGCAGCTTACTAGCGGTAAATACAGATACGCAGTATTTT CASSLLAVNTDTQYF
- TRBJ2-1 TRBV19 TRBD2 TGTGCCAGTAGTATTAACTTCCTGGGTAGCGGGAGTAACAATGAGCAGTTCTTC CASSINFLGSGSNNEQFF
- TRBJ2-1 TRBV18 - TGTGCCAGCTCTCCTCTAAGGGGACGGGACAATGAGCAGTTCTTC CASSPLRGRDNEQFF
few TRBJ2-3 TRBV27 TRBD2 TGTGCCAGCAGTCGACTACTAGCGGGAGAGGGAGATACGCAGTATTTT CASSRLLAGEGDTQYF
- TRBJ2-2 TRBV5-1 TRBD1 TGCGCCAGCAGCCTTCGGACAGGGAGTTCGACCGGGGAGCTGTTTTTT CASSLRTGSSTGELFF
- TRBJ2-1 TRBV5-6 TRBD2 TGTGCCAGCAGCTTGTACGGCGGGAGGCTCTACAATGAGCAGTTCTTC CASSLYGGRLYNEQFF
- TRBJ2-1 TRBV18 TRBD2 TGTGCCAGCTCCTTAAGCGGGAGCTCCTACAATGAGCAGTTCTTC CASSLSGSSYNEQFF
- TRBJ2-5 TRBV11-2 TRBD1 TGTGCCAGCAGCCCAACCCAGGACAGGGGGCGGAAGACCCAGTACTTC CASSPTQDRGRKTQYF
- TRBJ2-3 TRBV5-1 - TGCGCCAGCAGGCTGGCCCGTCAAGATACGCAGTATTTT CASRLARQDTQYF
- TRBJ2-6 TRBV30 - TGTGCCTGCACAACTAAAGCGGGCCTCTCTGGGGCCAACGTCCTGACTTTC CACTTKAGLSGANVLTF
once TRBJ2-5 TRBV5-5 TRBD1 TGTGCCAGCAGCCCTTGGGGACAGGGAGGAGGAGAGACCCAGTACTTC CASSPWGQGGGETQYF
- TRBJ2-3 TRBV27 TRBD1 TGTGCCAGCAGTTCCCCACAGGGGAGCACAGATACGCAGTATTTT CASSSPQGSTDTQYF
many TRBJ1-1 TRBV19 - TGTGCCAGTAGGGCCTTCGGTGAAGCTTTCTTT CASRAFGEAFF
- TRBJ2-3 TRBV10-1 - TGCGCCAGCAGTAATCGGGGGGCTAGCACAGATACGCAGTATTTT CASSNRGASTDTQYF
- TRBJ2-5 TRBV18 - TGTGCCAGCTCACCACTGCTGGGGGAAGAGACCCAGTACTTC CASSPLLGEETQYF
few TRBJ1-3 TRBV5-1 - TGCGCCAGCAGCTCGGGACCTGGAGGAAACACCATATATTTT CASSSGPGGNTIYF
- TRBJ1-4 TRBV19 - TGTGCCAGTATCTGGGTGAATGAAAAACTGTTTTTT CASIWVNEKLFF
- TRBJ2-7 TRBV28 - TGTGCCAGCAGTTACGCGGCTTGGGGTGGGTATTCCTACGAGCAGTACTTC CASSYAAWGGYSYEQYF
- TRBJ2-3 TRBV5-1 - TGCGCCAGCAGCTTGGAAGATACGCAGTATTTT CASSLEDTQYF
- TRBJ1-2 TRBV20-1 - TGCAGTGCTGAAATTAGAGACGGCTACACCTTC CSAEIRDGYTF